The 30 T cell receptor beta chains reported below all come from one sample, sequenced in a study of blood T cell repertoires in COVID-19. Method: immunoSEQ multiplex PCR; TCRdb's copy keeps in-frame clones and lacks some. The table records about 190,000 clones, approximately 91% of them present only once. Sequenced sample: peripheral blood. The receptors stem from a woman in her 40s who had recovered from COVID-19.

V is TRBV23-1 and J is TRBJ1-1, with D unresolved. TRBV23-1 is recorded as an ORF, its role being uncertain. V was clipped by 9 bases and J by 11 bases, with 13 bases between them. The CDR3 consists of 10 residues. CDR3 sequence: CARKREDAFF. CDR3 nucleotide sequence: TGCGCCAGGAAGAGGGAGGACGCTTTCTTT.

CDR3 coding DNA: TGTGCCAGTGGACAGTTTTTCTCTGGAAACACCATATATTTT. Protein product: CASGQFFSGNTIYF. The rearrangement uses TRBV6-4 and TRBJ1-3, with D possibly TRBD1 on 6 matching bases. The length of the CDR3 is 14 residues. V lost 9 bases and J 0 bases, leaving 12 bases between the germline ends. CDR1 and CDR2 from the germline V gene are MRHNA and SNTAGT.

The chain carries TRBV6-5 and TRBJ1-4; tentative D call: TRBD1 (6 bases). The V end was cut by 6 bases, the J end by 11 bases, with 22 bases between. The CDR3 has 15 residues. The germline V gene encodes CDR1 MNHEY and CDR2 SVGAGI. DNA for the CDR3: TGTGCCAGCAGATCGACCGGGACACCGGGGGGGAAACTGTTTTTT. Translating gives CASRSTGTPGGKLFF.

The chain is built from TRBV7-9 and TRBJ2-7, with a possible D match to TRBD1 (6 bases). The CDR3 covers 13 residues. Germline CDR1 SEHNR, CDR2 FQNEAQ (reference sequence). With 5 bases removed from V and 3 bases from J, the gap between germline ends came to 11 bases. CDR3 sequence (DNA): TGTGCCAGCAGCCCATGGGACAACTACGAGCAGTACTTC. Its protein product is CASSPWDNYEQYF.

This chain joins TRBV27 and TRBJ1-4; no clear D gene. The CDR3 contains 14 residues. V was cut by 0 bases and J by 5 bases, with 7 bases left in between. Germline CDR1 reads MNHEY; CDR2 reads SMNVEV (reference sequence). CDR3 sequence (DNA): TGTGCCAGCAGTTTATCGCAGGCCAATGAAAAACTGTTTTTT. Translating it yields CASSLSQANEKLFF.

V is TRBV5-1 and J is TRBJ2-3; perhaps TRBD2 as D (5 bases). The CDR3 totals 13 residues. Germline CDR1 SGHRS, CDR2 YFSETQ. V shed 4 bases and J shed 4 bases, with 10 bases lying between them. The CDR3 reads CASSEGPSDTQYF. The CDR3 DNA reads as TGCGCCAGCAGCGAGGGCCCCTCAGATACGCAGTATTTT.

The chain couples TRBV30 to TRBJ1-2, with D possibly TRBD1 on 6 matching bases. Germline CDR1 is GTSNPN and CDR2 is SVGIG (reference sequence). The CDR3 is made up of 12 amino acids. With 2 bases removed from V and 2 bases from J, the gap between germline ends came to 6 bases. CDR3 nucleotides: TGTGCCTGGAGTACAGGGAACTATGGCTACACCTTC. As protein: CAWSTGNYGYTF.

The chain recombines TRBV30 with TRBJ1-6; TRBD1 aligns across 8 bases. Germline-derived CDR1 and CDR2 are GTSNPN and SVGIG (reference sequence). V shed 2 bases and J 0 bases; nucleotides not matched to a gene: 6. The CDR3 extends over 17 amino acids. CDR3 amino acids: CAWSTDRGNSYNSPLHF. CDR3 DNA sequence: TGTGCCTGGAGTACAGACAGGGGAAACTCCTATAATTCACCCCTCCACTTT.

The CDR3 region is CASTGAGDTQYF. CDR3 DNA sequence: TGTGCCAGTACAGGGGCAGGAGATACGCAGTATTTT. The J gene is TRBJ2-3, the V gene TRBV9; 7 positions agree with TRBD1. Germline V gene sequence: CDR1 SGDLS, CDR2 YYNGEE. The CDR3 length is 12 residues. V lost 8 bases to trimming and J lost 5 bases; unmatched junction nucleotides: 5.

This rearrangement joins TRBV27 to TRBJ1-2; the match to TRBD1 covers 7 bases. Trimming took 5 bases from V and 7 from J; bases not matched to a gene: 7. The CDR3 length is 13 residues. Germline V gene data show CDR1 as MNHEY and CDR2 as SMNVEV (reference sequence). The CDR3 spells CASSPTGWVGYTF. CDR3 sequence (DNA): TGTGCCAGCAGTCCGACAGGGTGGGTTGGCTACACCTTC.

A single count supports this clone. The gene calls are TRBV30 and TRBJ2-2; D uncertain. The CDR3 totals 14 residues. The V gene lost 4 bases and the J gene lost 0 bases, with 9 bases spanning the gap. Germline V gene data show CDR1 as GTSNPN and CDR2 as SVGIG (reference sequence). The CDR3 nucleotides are TGTGCCTGGATGAAACATTCGAACACCGGGGAGCTGTTTTTT. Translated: CAWMKHSNTGELFF.

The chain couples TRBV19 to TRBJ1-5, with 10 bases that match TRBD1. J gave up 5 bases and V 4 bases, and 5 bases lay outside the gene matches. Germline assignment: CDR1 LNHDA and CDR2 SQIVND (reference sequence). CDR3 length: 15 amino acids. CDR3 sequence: CASSNRDRGYQPQHF. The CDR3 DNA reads TGTGCCAGTAGTAACCGGGACAGGGGTTATCAGCCCCAGCATTTT.

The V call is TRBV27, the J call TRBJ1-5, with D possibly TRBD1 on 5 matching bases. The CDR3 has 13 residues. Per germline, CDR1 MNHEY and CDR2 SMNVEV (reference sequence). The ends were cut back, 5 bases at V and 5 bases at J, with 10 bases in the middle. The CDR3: CASSPGGYQPQHF. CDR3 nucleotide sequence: TGTGCCAGCAGTCCGGGGGGTTATCAGCCCCAGCATTTT.

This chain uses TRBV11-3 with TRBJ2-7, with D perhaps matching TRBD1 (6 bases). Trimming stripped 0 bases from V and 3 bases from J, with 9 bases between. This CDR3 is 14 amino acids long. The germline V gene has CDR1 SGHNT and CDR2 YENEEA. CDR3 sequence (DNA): TGTGCCAGCAGCTTAGACAGGGGTGGCTACGAGCAGTACTTC. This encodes CASSLDRGGYEQYF.

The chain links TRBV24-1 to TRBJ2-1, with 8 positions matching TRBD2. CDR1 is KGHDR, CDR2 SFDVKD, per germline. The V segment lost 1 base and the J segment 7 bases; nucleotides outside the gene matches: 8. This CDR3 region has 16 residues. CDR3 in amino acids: CATSDFAGGGGNEQFF. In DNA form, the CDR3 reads TGTGCCACCAGTGATTTCGCGGGAGGAGGGGGGAATGAGCAGTTCTTC.

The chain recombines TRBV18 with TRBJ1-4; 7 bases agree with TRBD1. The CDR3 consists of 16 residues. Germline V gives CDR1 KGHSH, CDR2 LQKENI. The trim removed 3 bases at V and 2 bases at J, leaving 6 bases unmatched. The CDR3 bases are TGTGCCAGCTCACCTGCGGGACAGCTGACTAATGAAAAACTGTTTTTT. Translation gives CASSPAGQLTNEKLFF.

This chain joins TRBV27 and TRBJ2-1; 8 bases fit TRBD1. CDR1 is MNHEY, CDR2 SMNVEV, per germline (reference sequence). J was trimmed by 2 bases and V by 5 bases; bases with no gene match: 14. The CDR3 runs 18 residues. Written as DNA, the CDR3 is TGTGCCAGCAGTGGTTACACCGGGACAGGAATCCCCTACAATGAGCAGTTCTTC. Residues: CASSGYTGTGIPYNEQFF.

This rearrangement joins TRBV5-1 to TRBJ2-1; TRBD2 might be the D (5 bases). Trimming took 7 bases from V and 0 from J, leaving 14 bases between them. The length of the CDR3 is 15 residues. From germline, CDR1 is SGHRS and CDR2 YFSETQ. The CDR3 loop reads CASVLESGSYNEQFF. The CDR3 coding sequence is TGCGCCAGCGTTTTAGAGAGCGGCTCCTACAATGAGCAGTTCTTC.

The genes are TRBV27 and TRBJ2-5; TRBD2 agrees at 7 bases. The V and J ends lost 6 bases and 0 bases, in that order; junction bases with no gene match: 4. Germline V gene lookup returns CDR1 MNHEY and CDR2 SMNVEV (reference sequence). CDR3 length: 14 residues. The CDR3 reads CASRLGRDQETQYF. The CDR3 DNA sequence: TGTGCCAGCAGATTAGGGAGGGACCAAGAGACCCAGTACTTC.

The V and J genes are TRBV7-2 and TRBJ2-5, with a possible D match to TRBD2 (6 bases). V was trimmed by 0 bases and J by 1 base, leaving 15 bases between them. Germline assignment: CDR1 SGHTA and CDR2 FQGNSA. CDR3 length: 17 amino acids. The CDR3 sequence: CASSLARGGTPQETQYF. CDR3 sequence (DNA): TGTGCCAGCAGCTTAGCGCGGGGCGGGACCCCCCAAGAGACCCAGTACTTC. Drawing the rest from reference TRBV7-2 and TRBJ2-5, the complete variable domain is GAGVSQSPSNKVTEKGKDVELRCDPISGHTALYWYRQSLGQGLEFLIYFQGNSAPDKSGLPSDRFSAERTGGSVSTLTIQRTQQEDSAVYLCASSLARGGTPQETQYFGPGTRLLVL.

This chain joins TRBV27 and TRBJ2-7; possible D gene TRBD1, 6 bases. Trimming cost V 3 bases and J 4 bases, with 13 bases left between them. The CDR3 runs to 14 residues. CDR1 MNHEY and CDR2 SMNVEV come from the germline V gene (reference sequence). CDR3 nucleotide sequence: TGTGCCAGCAGTTTCCGACAGGAGGCTTACGAGCAGTACTTC. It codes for CASSFRQEAYEQYF.

The CDR3 spells CASSRGLAGGPYEQYF. The CDR3 coding sequence is TGTGCCAGCTCACGGGGACTAGCGGGAGGGCCCTACGAGCAGTACTTC. The chain is built from TRBV18 and TRBJ2-7, with 16 positions matching TRBD2. The CDR3 has 16 residues. In germline, CDR1 is KGHSH, CDR2 LQKENI. After removal of 4 bases from V and 2 bases from J, the junction contained 2 bases not matched to a gene.

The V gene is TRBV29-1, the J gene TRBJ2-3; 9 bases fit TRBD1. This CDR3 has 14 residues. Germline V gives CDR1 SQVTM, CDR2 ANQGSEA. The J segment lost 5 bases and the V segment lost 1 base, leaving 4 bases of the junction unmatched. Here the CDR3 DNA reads TGCAGCGTTGAAGGCCGGGACAGGGTAGATACGCAGTATTTT. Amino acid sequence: CSVEGRDRVDTQYF.

The CDR3 here is CATSDETSGRASPLKADTQYF. The DNA for the CDR3 is TGTGCCACCAGTGATGAAACTAGCGGGAGGGCCTCCCCCCTAAAGGCAGATACGCAGTATTTT. The V and J genes are TRBV24-1 and TRBJ2-3; TRBD2 matches at 13 bases. Trimming took 3 bases from V and 4 from J; bases not matched to a gene: 18. CDR1 is KGHDR and CDR2 is SFDVKD in the germline V gene. The CDR3 sequence is 21 residues long.

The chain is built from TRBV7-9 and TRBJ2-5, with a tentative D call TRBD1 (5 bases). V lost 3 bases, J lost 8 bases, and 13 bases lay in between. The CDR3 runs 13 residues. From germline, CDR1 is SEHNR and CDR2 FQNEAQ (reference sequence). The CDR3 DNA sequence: TGTGCCAGCAGCTTCGCACAGGTTGAAACCCAGTACTTC. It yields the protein CASSFAQVETQYF. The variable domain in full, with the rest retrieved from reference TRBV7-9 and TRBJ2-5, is DTGVSQNPRHKITKRGQNVTFRCDPISEHNRLYWYRQTLGQGPEFLTYFQNEAQLEKSRLLSDRFSAERPKGSFSTLEIQRTEQGDSAMYLCASSFAQVETQYFGPGTRLLVL.

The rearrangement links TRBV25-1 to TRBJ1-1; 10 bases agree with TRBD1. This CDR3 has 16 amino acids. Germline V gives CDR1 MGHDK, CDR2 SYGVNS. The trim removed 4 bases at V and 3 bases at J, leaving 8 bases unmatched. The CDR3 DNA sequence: TGTGCCAGCAGTGGAGGGACAGGGGCTGGGTACACTGAAGCTTTCTTT. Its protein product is CASSGGTGAGYTEAFF.

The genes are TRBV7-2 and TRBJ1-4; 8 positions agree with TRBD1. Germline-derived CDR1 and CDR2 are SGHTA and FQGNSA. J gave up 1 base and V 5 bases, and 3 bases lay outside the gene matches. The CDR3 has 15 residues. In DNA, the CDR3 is TGTGCCAGCAGCCCTGGACAGGGAACTAATGAAAAACTGTTTTTT. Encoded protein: CASSPGQGTNEKLFF.

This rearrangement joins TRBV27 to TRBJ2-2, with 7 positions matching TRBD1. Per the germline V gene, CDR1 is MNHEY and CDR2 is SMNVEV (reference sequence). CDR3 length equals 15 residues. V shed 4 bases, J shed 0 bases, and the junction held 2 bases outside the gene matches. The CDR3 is CASSYGQANTGELFF. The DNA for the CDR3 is TGTGCCAGCAGTTACGGACAGGCGAACACCGGGGAGCTGTTTTTT.

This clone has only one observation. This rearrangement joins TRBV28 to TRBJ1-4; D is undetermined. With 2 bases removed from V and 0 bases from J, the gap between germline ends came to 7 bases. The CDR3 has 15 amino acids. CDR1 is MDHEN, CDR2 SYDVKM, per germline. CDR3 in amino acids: CASSLTQATNEKLFF. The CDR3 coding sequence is TGTGCCAGCAGTTTAACGCAGGCAACTAATGAAAAACTGTTTTTT.

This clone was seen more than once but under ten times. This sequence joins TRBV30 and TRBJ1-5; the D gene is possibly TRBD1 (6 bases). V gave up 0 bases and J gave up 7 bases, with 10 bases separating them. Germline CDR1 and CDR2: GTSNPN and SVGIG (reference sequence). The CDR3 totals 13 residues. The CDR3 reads CAWSVEDSQPQHF. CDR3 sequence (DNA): TGTGCCTGGAGTGTAGAGGACAGCCAGCCCCAGCATTTT.